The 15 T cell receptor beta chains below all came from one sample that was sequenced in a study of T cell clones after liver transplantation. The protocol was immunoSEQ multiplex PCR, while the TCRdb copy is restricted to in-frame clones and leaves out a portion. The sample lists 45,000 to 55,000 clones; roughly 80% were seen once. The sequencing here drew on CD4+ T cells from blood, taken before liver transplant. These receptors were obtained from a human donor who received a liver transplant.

The CDR3 DNA is TGTGCCAGCAGCTTAGGGAGGGCAAAGGGAGAGACCCAGTACTTC. This gives the protein CASSLGRAKGETQYF. The chain carries TRBV7-3 and TRBJ2-5, with 7 nucleotides matching TRBD2. The V and J ends lost 2 bases and 4 bases, in that order; junction bases with no gene match: 7. CDR1 and CDR2 from the germline V gene are SGHTA and FQGTGA. The CDR3 covers 15 residues.

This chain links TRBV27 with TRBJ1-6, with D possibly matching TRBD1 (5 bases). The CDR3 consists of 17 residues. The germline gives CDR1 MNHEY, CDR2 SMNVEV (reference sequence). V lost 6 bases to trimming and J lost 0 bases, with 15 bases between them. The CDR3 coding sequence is TGTGCCAGCAGGGATGAGAAGGGGTACTCCTATAATTCACCCCTCCACTTT. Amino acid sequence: CASRDEKGYSYNSPLHF.

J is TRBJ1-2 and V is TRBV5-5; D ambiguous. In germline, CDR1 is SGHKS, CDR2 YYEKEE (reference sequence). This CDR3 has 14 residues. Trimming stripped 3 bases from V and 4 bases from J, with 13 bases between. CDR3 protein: CASSSLVGRYGYTF. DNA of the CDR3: TGTGCCAGCAGCTCCTTGGTAGGACGCTATGGCTACACCTTC.

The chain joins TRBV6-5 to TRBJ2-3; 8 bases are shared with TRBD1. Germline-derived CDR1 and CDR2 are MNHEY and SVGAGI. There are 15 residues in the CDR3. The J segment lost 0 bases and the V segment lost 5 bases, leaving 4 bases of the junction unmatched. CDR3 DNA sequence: TGTGCCAGCAGTACCGGGACAGGAAGCACAGATACGCAGTATTTT. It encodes CASSTGTGSTDTQYF.

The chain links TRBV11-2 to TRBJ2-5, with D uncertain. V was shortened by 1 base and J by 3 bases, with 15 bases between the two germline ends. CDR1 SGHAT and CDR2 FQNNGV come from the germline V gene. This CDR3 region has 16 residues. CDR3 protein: CASSLGSLAVEETQYF. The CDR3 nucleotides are TGTGCCAGCAGCTTAGGGAGTTTGGCGGTAGAAGAGACCCAGTACTTC.

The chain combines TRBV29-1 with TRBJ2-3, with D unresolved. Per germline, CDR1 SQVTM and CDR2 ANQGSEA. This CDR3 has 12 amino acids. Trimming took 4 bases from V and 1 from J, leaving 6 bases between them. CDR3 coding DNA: TGCAGCGTTGTCGGTGGCACAGATACGCAGTATTTT. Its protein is CSVVGGTDTQYF.

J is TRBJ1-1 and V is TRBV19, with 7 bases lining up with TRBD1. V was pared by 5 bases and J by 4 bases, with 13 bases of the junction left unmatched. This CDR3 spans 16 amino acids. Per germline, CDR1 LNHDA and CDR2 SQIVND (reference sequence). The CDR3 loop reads CASSPRTGGGSTEAFF. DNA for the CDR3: TGTGCCAGTAGTCCAAGGACAGGCGGGGGGAGCACTGAAGCTTTCTTT.

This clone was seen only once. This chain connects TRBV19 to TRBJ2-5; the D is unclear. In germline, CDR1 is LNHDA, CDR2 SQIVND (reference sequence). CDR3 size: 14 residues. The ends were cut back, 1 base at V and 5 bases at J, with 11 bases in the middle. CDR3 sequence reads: CASSIGEAGETQYF. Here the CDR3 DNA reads TGTGCCAGTAGTATAGGAGAGGCCGGGGAGACCCAGTACTTC.

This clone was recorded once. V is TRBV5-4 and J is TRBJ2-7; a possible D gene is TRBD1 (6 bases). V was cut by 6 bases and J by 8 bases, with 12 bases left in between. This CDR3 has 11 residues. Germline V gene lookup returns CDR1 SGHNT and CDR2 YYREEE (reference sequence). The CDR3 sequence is CASKEGGKQYF. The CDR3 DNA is TGTGCCAGCAAGGAAGGGGGAAAGCAGTACTTC.

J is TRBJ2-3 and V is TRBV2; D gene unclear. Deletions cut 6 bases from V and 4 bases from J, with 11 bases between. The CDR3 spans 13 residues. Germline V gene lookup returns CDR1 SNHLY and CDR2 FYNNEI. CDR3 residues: CASRATNPDTQYF. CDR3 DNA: TGTGCCAGCAGGGCTACGAACCCAGATACGCAGTATTTT.

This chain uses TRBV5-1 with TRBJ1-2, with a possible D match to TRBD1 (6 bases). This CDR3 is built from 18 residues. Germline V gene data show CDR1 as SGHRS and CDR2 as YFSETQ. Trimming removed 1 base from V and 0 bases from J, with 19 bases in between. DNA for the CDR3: TGCGCCAGCAGCTTGATTGCGTCGGCAGGGGCTTCTAACTATGGCTACACCTTC. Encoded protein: CASSLIASAGASNYGYTF.

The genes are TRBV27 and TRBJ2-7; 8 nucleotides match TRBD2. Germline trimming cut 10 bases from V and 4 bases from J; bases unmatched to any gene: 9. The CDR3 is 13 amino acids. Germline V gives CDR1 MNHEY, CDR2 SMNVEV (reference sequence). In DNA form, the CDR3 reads TGTGCCACCCGGGGGGGGGCCCGTTACGAGCAGTACTTC. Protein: CATRGGARYEQYF.

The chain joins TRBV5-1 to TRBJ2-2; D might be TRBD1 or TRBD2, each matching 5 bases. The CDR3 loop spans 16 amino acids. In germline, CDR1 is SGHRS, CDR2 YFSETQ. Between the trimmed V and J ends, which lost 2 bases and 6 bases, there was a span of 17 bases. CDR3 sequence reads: CASSFGRNRGPGELFF. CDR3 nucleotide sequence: TGCGCCAGCAGCTTCGGACGCAATCGGGGACCCGGGGAGCTGTTTTTT.

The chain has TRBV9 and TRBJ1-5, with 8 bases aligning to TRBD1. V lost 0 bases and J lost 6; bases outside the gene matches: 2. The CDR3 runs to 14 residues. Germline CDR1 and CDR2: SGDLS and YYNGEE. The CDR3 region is CASSVEDRAQPQHF. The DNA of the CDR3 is TGTGCCAGCAGCGTAGAGGACAGGGCTCAGCCCCAGCATTTT.

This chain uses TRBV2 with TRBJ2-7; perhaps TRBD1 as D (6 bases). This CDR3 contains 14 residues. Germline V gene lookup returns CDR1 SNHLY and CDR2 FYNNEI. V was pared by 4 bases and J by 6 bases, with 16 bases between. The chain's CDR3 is CASSVTGPGSEQYF. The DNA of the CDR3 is TGTGCCAGCAGTGTGACAGGCCCGGGAAGCGAGCAGTACTTC.